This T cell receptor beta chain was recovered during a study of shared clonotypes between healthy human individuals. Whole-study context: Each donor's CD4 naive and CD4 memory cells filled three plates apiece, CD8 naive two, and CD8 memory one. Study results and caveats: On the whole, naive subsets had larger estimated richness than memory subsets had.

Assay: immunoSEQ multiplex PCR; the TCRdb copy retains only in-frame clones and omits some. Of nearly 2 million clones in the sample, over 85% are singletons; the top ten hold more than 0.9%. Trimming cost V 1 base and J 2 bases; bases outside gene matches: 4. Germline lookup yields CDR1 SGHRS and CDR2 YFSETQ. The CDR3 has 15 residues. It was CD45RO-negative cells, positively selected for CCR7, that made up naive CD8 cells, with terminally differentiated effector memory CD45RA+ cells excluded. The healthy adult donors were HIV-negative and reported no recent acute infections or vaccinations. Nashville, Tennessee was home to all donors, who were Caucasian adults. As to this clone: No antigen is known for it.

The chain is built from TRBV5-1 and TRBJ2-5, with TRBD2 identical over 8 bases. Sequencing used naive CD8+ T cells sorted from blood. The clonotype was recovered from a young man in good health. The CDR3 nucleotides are TGCGCCAGCAGCTTGTCAGCGGGGGTTCAAGAGACCCAGTACTTC. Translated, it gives CASSLSAGVQETQYF.